This is a list of T cell receptor beta chains from one sample in a study of identical twins. TCRdb reanalysed the 5' RACE reads using MiXCR and keeps one entry per CDR3 protein. Here the sample spans 700,000 or so distinct CDR3 sequences, approximately 9% being singletons. These sequences were also reported in another study, on yellow fever vaccine responses in identical twins.

Sample: PBMCs. These receptors originate from a woman aged 18-30 years in good health. The conserved cysteine and the conserved F or W are not part of the CDR3 here.

>TRBV6-5|TRBJ1-5
ASSFLPIGNQPQH
>TRBV4-2|TRBJ2-6
ASSQLDSSGANVLT
>TRBV9|TRBJ2-2
ASRGSGGELF
>TRBV5-1|TRBJ2-1
ASRVGTAPYNEQF
>TRBV6-2/TRBV6-3|TRBJ1-2
ASSYRQGDYGYT
>TRBV7-9|TRBJ2-7
ASSSREDSYEQY
>TRBV9|TRBJ2-3
ASSVRQGDDTQY
>TRBV3-1|TRBJ2-3
ASSQVGRGSTDTQY
>TRBV15|TRBJ2-7
ATSRDLWAEQY
>TRBV21-1|TRBJ2-1
ASSRRGGPYNEQF
>TRBV28|TRBJ2-5
ASKGGTGPQTQY
>TRBV12-3/TRBV12-4|TRBJ2-6
ACTGQGAKTSGANVLT
>TRBV4-3|TRBJ2-2
ASSQDWGSPGELF
>TRBV25-1|TRBJ2-1
ASSWGQVSYNEQF
>TRBV11-2|TRBJ2-5
ASNPYGALQETQY
>TRBV4-2|TRBJ2-3
ASSQVMGDTQY
>TRBV27|TRBJ2-7
ASSFGEGQY
>TRBV6-2/TRBV6-3|TRBJ2-4
ASSYRGDIQY
>TRBV20-1|TRBJ2-1
SATLAGVGEQF
>TRBV20-1|TRBJ2-6
SARDFGSGANVLT
>TRBV6-5|TRBJ2-7
ASSYGTSYEQY
>TRBV24-1|TRBJ2-1
ATSDLLPWSGGQF
>TRBV7-2|TRBJ2-3
ASSTTGTTTDTQY
>TRBV14|TRBJ1-1
ASSRKQGGTEAF
>TRBV6-5|TRBJ2-7
ASSYKRTGGLNEQY
>TRBV15|TRBJ2-7
ATSREGGDYEQY
>TRBV7-9|TRBJ2-7
ASSPSGSAYEQY
>TRBV28|TRBJ2-5
ASSLLARTSGEQETQY
>TRBV12-3/TRBV12-4|TRBJ2-1
ASSLAGAHNEQF
>TRBV5-6|TRBJ2-2
ATQGIADLDTGELF
>TRBV4-3|TRBJ2-7
ASSQDQSSGSPYEQY
>TRBV2|TRBJ2-2
ASRTVAGTTGELF
>TRBV7-2|TRBJ2-1
ASSLDWSGENEQF
>TRBV24-1|TRBJ2-7
ATSDLGVALY
>TRBV29-1|TRBJ2-7
SAAGTEFSYEQY
>TRBV27|TRBJ2-1
ASSFSLAYNEQF
>TRBV18|TRBJ2-3
ASSPGKGSADTQY
>TRBV6-4|TRBJ2-1
ASSEASGSANNEQF
>TRBV20-1|TRBJ1-1
SALRTGTRGGAF
>TRBV11-2|TRBJ2-3
ASSRRRLSGRATDTQY
>TRBV7-2|TRBJ2-7
ASSLVSDLAYEQY
>TRBV12-3/TRBV12-4|TRBJ2-1
ASSRDGNYNEQF
>TRBV24-1|TRBJ1-5
ATSLTGNNQPQH
>TRBV4-2|TRBJ2-7
ASSHRSHYEQY
>TRBV6-2/TRBV6-3|TRBJ2-7
ASSATRNEQY
>TRBV29-1|TRBJ2-3
SVLTTDRGDTQY
>TRBV29-1|TRBJ2-7
SVSGGGPYEQY
>TRBV5-1|TRBJ2-4
ASSFGTSGNIQY
>TRBV27|TRBJ1-1
ASRGGGKATEAF
>TRBV7-2|TRBJ1-6
ASSRQGPAPLH
>TRBV18|TRBJ2-1
ASSPLGQGAYNEQF
>TRBV25-1|TRBJ2-5
ASSESIAGGRETQY
>TRBV9|TRBJ2-3
ASSDYGVSDTQY
>TRBV9|TRBJ2-7
ASSVGDRAYEQY
>TRBV6-2/TRBV6-3|TRBJ2-3
ASLKGLSDTQY